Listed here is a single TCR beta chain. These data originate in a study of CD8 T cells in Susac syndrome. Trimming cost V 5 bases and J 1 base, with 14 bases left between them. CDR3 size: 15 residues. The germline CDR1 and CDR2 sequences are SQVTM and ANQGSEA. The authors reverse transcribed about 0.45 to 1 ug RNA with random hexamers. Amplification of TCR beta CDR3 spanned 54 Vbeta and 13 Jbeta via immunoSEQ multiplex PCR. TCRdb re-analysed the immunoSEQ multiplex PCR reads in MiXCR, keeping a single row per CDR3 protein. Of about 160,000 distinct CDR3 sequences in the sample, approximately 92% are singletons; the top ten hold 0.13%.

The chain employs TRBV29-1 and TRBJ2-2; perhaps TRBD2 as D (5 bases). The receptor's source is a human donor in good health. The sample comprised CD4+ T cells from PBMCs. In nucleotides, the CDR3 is TGCAGCGTTCGAGAGGGTCTAGTGAACACCGGGGAGCTGTTTTTT. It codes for CSVREGLVNTGELFF.